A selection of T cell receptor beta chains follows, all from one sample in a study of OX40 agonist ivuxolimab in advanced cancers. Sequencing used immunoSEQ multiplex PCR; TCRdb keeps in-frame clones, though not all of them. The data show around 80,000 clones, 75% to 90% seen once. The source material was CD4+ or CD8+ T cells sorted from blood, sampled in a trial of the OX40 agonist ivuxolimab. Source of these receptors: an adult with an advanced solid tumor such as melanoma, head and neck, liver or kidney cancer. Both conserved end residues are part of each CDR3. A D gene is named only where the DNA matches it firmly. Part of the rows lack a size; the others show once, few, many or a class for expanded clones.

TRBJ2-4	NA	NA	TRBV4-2	CASSQVSVSKNIQYF	TGTGCCAGCAGCCAAGTAAGCGTTTCCAAAAACATTCAGTACTTC
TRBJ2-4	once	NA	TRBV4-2	CASSQDRHGLLNIQYF	TGTGCCAGCAGCCAAGATAGACACGGATTATTAAACATTCAGTACTTC
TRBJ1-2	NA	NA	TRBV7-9	CASSFVGESYGYTF	TGTGCCAGCAGCTTCGTCGGGGAAAGCTATGGCTACACTTTC
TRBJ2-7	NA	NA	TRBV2	CASSEALRGYEQYF	TGTGCCAGCAGTGAAGCGCTTAGAGGTTACGAGCAGTACTTC
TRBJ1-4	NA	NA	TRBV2	CATGGDAPQKLFF	TGTGCCACGGGGGGGGACGCACCCCAAAAACTGTTTTTT
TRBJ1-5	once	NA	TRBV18	CASSPTDSRNQPQHF	TGTGCCAGCTCACCGACAGACTCCCGCAATCAGCCCCAGCATTTT
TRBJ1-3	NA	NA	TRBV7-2	CASSLASGNTIYF	TGTGCCAGCAGCTTAGCATCTGGAAACACCATATATTTT
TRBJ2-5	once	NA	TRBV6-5	CASSATGRETQYF	TGTGCCAGCAGTGCGACAGGAAGGGAGACCCAGTACTTC
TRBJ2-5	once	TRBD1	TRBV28	CASSFSPGGRETQYF	TGTGCCAGCAGTTTTTCCCCAGGGGGCAGGGAGACCCAGTACTTC
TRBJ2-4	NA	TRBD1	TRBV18	CASSPDGTGGDQNIQYF	TGTGCCAGCTCACCGGATGGGACAGGGGGCGACCAAAACATTCAGTACTTC
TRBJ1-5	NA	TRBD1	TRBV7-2	CASSLVGTGDNQPQHF	TGTGCCAGCAGCTTAGTCGGGACAGGGGACAATCAGCCCCAGCATTTT
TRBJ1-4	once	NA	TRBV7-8	CASSLHPEKLFF	TGTGCCAGCAGCTTACATCCTGAAAAACTGTTTTTT
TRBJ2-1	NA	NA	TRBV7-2	CASSLEVYNEQFF	TGTGCCAGCAGCTTAGAAGTGTACAATGAGCAGTTCTTC
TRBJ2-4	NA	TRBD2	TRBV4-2	CASSQDPPGLAGRLAYIQYF	TGTGCCAGCAGCCAAGATCCCCCGGGACTAGCGGGCCGTTTGGCGTACATTCAGTACTTC
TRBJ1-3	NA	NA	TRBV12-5	CASGLPLSSGNTIYF	TGTGCTAGTGGGTTACCGTTGAGCTCTGGAAACACCATATATTTT
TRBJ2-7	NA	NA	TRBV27	CASRKQGGSYEQYF	TGTGCCAGCAGAAAACAGGGAGGTTCCTACGAGCAGTACTTC
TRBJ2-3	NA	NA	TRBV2	CASSDVSNTDTQYF	TGTGCCAGCAGTGACGTGAGCAACACAGATACGCAGTATTTT
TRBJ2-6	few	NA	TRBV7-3	CASSLAVTGANVLTF	TGTGCCAGCAGCTTAGCCGTGACTGGGGCCAACGTCCTGACTTTC
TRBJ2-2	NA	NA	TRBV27	CASSLFSLGPGELFF	TGTGCCAGCAGTTTGTTTTCACTCGGTCCCGGGGAGCTGTTTTTT
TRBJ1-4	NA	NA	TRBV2	CASRLGGSGEKLFF	TGTGCCAGCAGATTAGGGGGTTCAGGGGAAAAACTGTTTTTT
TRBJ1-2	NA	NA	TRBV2	CVSSENPQAIYGYTF	TGTGTCAGCAGTGAAAACCCACAGGCGATCTATGGCTACACCTTC
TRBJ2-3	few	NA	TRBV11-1	CASSDRGGGDTQYF	TGTGCCAGCAGCGACAGGGGCGGGGGCGATACGCAGTATTTT
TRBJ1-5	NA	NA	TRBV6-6	CASSLNREGNQPQHF	TGTGCCAGCAGTTTAAACAGGGAGGGCAATCAGCCCCAGCATTTT
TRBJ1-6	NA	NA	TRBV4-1	CASSQVPGANSPLHF	TGCGCCAGCAGCCAAGTTCCGGGGGCAAATTCACCCCTCCACTTT
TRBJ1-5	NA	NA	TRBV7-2	CASSPRVSSGQPQHF	TGTGCCAGCAGCCCCCGGGTCTCGTCCGGTCAGCCCCAGCATTTT
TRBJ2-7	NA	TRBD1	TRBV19	CASSGQGAGEQYF	TGTGCCAGTAGCGGACAGGGGGCGGGGGAGCAGTACTTC
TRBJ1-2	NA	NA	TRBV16	CASSQYPQDYGYTF	TGTGCCAGCAGCCAATACCCACAGGACTATGGCTACACCTTC
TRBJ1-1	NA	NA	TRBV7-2	CASSFGGGPTEAFF	TGTGCCAGCAGCTTCGGCGGAGGACCCACTGAAGCTTTCTTT
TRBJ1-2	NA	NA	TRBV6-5	CASSRAQGRGYTF	TGTGCCAGCAGTAGGGCGCAGGGACGAGGCTACACCTTC